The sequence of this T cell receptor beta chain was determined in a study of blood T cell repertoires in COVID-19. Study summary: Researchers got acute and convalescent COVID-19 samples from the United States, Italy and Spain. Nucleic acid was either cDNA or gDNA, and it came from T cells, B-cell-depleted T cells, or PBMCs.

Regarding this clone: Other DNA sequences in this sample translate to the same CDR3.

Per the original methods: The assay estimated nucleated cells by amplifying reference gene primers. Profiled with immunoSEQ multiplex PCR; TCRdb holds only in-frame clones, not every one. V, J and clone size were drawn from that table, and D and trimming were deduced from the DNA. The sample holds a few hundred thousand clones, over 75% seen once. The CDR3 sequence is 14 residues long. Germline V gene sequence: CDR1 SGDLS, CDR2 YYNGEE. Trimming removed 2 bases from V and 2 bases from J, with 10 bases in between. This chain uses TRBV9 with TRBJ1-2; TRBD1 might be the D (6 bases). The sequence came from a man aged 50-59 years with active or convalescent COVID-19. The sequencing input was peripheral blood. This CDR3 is CASSVGQGNYGYTF. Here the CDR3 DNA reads TGTGCCAGCAGCGTGGGTCAGGGGAACTATGGCTACACCTTC.